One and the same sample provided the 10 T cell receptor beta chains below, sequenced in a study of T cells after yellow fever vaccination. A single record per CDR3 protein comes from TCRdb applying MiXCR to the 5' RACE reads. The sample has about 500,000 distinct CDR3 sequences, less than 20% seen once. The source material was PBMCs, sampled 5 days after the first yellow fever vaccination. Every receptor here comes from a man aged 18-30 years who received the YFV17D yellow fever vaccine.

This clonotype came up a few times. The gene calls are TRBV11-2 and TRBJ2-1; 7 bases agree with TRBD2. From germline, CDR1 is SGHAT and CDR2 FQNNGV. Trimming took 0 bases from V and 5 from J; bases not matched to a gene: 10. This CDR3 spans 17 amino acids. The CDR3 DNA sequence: TGTGCCAGCAGCTTAGATCTGGACGGGGGGTTCGACAATGAGCAGTTCTTC. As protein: CASSLDLDGGFDNEQFF. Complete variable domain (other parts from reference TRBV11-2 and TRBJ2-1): EAGVAQSPRYKIIEKRQSVAFWCNPISGHATLYWYQQILGQGPKLLIQFQNNGVVDDSQLPKDRFSAERLKGVDSTLKIQPAKLEDSAVYLCASSLDLDGGFDNEQFFGPGTRLTVL.

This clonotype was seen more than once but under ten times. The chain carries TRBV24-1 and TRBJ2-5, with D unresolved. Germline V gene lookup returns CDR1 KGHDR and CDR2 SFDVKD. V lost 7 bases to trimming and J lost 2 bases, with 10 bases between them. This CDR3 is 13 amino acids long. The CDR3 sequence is CATSRTEQETQYF. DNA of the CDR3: TGTGCCACCAGCCGGACGGAACAAGAGACCCAGTACTTC.

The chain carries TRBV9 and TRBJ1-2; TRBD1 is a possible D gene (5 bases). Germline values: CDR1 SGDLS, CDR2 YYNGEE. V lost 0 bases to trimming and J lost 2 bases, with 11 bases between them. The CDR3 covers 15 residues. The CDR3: CASSVVEGPNYGYTF. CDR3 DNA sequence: TGTGCCAGCAGCGTAGTTGAGGGGCCGAACTATGGCTACACCTTC.

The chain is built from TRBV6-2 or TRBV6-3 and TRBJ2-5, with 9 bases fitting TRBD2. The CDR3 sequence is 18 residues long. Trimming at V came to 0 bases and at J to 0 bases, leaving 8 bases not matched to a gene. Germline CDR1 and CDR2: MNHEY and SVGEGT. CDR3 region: CASSYSKASGAYQETQYF. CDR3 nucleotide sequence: TGTGCCAGCAGTTACTCGAAGGCTAGCGGGGCGTACCAAGAGACCCAGTACTTC.

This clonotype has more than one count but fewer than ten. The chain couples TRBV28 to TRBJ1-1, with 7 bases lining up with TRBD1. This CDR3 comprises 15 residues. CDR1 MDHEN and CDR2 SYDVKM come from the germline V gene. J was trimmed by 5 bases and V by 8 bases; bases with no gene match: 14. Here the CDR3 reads CASVITGATPTEAFF. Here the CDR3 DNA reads TGTGCCAGCGTGATAACAGGGGCCACTCCGACTGAAGCTTTCTTT.

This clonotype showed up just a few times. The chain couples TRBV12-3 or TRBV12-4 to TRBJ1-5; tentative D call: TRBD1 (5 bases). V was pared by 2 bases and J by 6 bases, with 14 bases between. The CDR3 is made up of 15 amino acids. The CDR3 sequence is CASSLYRDSTQPQHF. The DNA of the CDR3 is TGTGCCAGCAGTTTATATCGGGACTCTACTCAGCCCCAGCATTTT.

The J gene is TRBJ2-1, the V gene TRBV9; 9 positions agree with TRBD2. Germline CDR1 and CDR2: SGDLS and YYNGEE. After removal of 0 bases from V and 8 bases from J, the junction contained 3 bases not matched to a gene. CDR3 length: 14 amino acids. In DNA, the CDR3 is TGTGCCAGCAGCGTAGTAGCGGGGGCCGATGAGCAGTTCTTC. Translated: CASSVVAGADEQFF.

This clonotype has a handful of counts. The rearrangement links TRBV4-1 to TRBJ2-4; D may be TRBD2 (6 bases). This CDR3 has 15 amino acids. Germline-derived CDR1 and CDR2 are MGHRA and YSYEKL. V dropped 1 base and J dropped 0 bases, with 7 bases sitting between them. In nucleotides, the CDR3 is TGCGCCAGCAGCCAAGGGGGGGAAGCCAAAAACATTCAGTACTTC. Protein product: CASSQGGEAKNIQYF.

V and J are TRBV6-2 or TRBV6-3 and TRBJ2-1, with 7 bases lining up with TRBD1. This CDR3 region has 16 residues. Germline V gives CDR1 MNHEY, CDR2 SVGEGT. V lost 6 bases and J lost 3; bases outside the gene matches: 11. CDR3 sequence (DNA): TGTGCCAGCAGGGCTCTTTTGGCAGGGGGCTACAATGAGCAGTTCTTC. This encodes CASRALLAGGYNEQFF.

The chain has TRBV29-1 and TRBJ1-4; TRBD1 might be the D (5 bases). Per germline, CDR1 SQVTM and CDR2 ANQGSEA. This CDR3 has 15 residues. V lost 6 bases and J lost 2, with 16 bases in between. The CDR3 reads CSVSDSGRTNEKLFF. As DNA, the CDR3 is TGCAGCGTGTCAGACTCAGGGAGGACTAATGAAAAACTGTTTTTT.